This T cell receptor beta chain came from a study of graft-versus-host responses after intestinal transplantation (dated by TCRdb to the early 2020s). About the investigation overall: The transplants that recipients received were multivisceral, liver-intestinal, or isolated intestinal. Anti-thymocyte globulin induction was given to all recipients, followed by maintenance tacrolimus and steroids for about 3 years. Graft-versus-host and host-versus-graft alloreactive T cell clones were tracked in the graft, circulation and bone marrow after intestinal transplantation using bulk TCR-beta CDR3 sequencing. Alloreactive clones were identified by sequencing pre-transplant mixed lymphocyte reaction products and comparing these products with unstimulated pre-transplant donor and recipient T cells. The cohort enrolled about 23 intestinal transplant recipients, one of whom was a retransplant, and a few patients without pretransplant specimens were excluded. Donor T cell macrochimerism was defined as a peak of at least 4% donor T cells among recipient peripheral blood mononuclear cells. Instead of going to the commercial service, samples from a few later patients were sequenced in-house on an Illumina MiSeq and processed with MiXCR.

The time point label, read with the paper, signifies: cells obtained before transplantation from donor or recipient. CD3+CD4+ and CD3+CD8+ populations were FACS-sorted from unstimulated pre-transplant donor and recipient cells taken from spleen or lymph nodes. The library came from the immunoSEQ multiplex PCR assay. For most patients, genomic DNA was isolated using the Qiagen DNeasy Blood and Tissue Kit and was shipped frozen to Adaptive Biotechnologies for TCR sequencing. For most patients, genomic DNA was subjected to high-throughput TCR-beta CDR3 sequencing by Adaptive Biotechnologies. In the paper's pipeline: Adaptive's ImmunoSEQ software was the source of the TCR sequencing data for over 15 patients, while a few other patients were processed with MiXCR and VDJtools. To correct CD4 versus CD8 sorting errors, any sequence found in both subsets at a frequency ratio below 5:1 was removed. CDR3 nucleotide sequences shared by donor and recipient were removed because the origin of these sequences could not be assigned. To count as alloreactive, a clone needed at least 2-fold expansion over unstimulated cells and a minimum CFSE-low frequency of 0.002% (template counts) or 0.001% (read counts). Clones detected in sequenced pre-transplant spleen, lymph node, or MLR CFSE-low populations of the donor or recipient were defined as mappable. The cumulative frequency of alloreactive clones was calculated as a percentage of all sequences, weighted by copy number. As stored in TCRdb, this immuneACCESS dataset retains in-frame rearrangements with V and J assigned. A fraction of the clones does not appear; measured against another copy, unresolved V genes explain less than half of the discrepancy, and the remainder lacks a known reason. V, J and clone size are those of that table, while D and trimming were read from the DNA. This sample is represented by 98,000 or so clones; less than 90% of them were singletons. Together, the top ten hold more than 0.8% of the sample.

Concerning this clone: The target of this receptor is not known. No qualities accompany the bases; no much larger clone lies one base away.

General study outcomes and caveats: Conclusions were limited by the relatively low number and heterogeneity of intestinal transplant patients. In the allografts of patients with donor T cell macrochimerism, GvH to HvG T cell clonal ratios were high. GvH clones turned up in recipient bone marrow, with some appearing earlier in ileal mucosa or blood, a pattern consistent with an intestinal mucosal origin. Early after transplant, declines in HvG clones were associated with peak levels of circulating GvH clones.

Trimming accounts for 4 bases at V and 9 bases at J, while the number of junction bases matched to no gene is 4. There are 14 amino acids in the CDR3, from cysteine to phenylalanine inclusive. Just CDR3 DNA is preserved here, 42 bases in frame from base 1. Taken from the germline V gene (reference sequence), the CDR1 and CDR2 loops are MNHNY and SVGAGI. The chain uses TRBV6-6 and TRBJ2-1, with 12 bases in between that match TRBD2. The sequencing used unstimulated CD4+ T cells sorted from spleen or lymph node cells, collected before intestinal transplant. The clonotype comes from a human donor who received an intestinal transplant. CDR3 reads: CASSSSGGASEQFF. The DNA reads TGTGCCAGCAGTTCTAGCGGGGGGGCTAGTGAGCAGTTCTTC.